Below, one T cell receptor beta chain is given with its context. The antigen this receptor binds is unknown. It has no much larger one-base neighbor in the sample; base qualities were not kept. Donors were around 37 systemically healthy Caucasian individuals from Russia aged roughly 6 to 100 years. Approximately 10 milliliters of peripheral blood were collected from each donor into EDTA-treated Vacutainer tubes. Ficoll-Paque density-gradient centrifugation was used to isolate PBMCs, with at least 7 million per sample. Total RNA was extracted from PBMCs with Trizol reagent, with at least 6 micrograms obtained per sample. For every donor, flow cytometry on a PBMC aliquot measured the percentage of naive CD45RAhigh/CD27high T cells. The sample is drawn from a study of blood T cells in healthy people across ages (dated by TCRdb to the mid-2010s). At the level of the whole study: In model experiments, roughly one uniquely barcoded TCR beta cDNA molecule per two T cells was captured by template switching. Age-related changes in TCR beta repertoire diversity were measured in the study by deep sequencing normalized with unique cDNA molecular identifiers. Four age groups were formed from the donors: young (average approximately 15 years), middle-aged (around 39), aged (roughly 56) and long-lived (82). To avoid experimental bias, donors of different ages were randomly spread across the sequencing lanes. For two donors (one aged 18 to 29 and one aged 80 or older), the study analyzed two additional independent replicas of 1 million unique cDNA reads from the same blood draw.

Overall study results and their limits: A strong correlation was found between observed TCR beta diversity and the percentage of naive T cells measured by flow cytometry. Bulk unsorted PBMC profiling prevented conclusive comparison of naive and antigen-experienced compartments. Compared with the aged group, the long-lived group had more naive CD4+ T cells, fewer expanded clones and increased TCR diversity, suggesting age selection. Because donor CMV infection status was unknown, age-related changes in expanded clonotypes were potentially confounded. Estimates of total diversity based on one million sequenced T cells were considered lower bounds and underestimates. As age increased, observed TCR beta diversity per million T cells dropped in a roughly linear way, and a significant reduction was already evident by age about 40.

The CDR3 sequence holds 17 residues, the cysteine and phenylalanine included. Only the CDR3 region is kept as DNA, spanning 51 bases read in frame from base 1. Reading the germline V gene (reference sequence) gives CDR1 GTSNPN and CDR2 SVGIG. Trimming removed 1 base from V and 2 bases from J; the gene matches leave 6 bases unexplained. The method behind the library was 5' RACE. Sequencing used an Illumina HiSeq 2500. A second PCR of roughly 6 to 12 cycles was performed with a sample-barcoded 5' primer and a J-beta primer mix. A unique molecular identifier was introduced onto each TCR beta cDNA molecule by a template-switch 5' adaptor carrying 12 random nucleotides. At least 2.5 million CDR3-containing paired-end reads were obtained from each sample. All of the RNA was converted into first-strand cDNA using the Mint cDNA synthesis kit, with a TRBC-specific oligonucleotide serving as the primer. After uracil-DNA glycosylase treatment, a first 18-cycle PCR used universal primers M1SS and BC2_uni_R on all cDNA. In the paper's pipeline: Each sample was normalized by randomly selecting 1 million high-quality reads, each carrying a distinct molecular identifier. Reads sharing molecular identifiers were discarded rather than binned into consensus sequences. MiTCR, run with a Q25 quality threshold and the strictest error-elimination algorithm, handled CDR3 identification, clonotype clustering and error correction. A nonparametric unseen species model with Euler transformation was used to estimate a lower bound on total TCR beta diversity. TCRdb handled the public reads itself, with Q25 trimming in fastp and clone calling in MiXCR, and kept productive beta chains. One record per CDR3 amino acid sequence lists the most common genes and DNA. TCRdb's processing, not the study's, gives the V and J calls here. This sample lists about 730,000 distinct CDR3 sequences; 40% to 45% were detected once. The ten largest clones take up 20% to 25% of the sample.

The rearrangement combines TRBV30 with TRBJ2-5; TRBD2 lines up with 14 middle nucleotides. This receptor was taken from a woman aged 55 to 70 in good health. Source material: blood. This receptor carries the CDR3 CAWSGSRTSGGQETQYF. The DNA is as follows: TGTGCCTGGAGTGGCTCTAGGACTAGCGGGGGGCAAGAGACCCAGTACTTC. Beyond the CDR3, the reference TRBV30 and TRBJ2-5 genes provide the residues; the full variable domain reads: SQTIHQWPATLVQPVGSPLSLECTVEGTSNPNLYWYRQAAGRGLQLLFYSVGIGQISSEVPQNLSASRPQDRQFILSSKKLLLSDSGFYLCAWSGSRTSGGQETQYFGPGTRLLVL.